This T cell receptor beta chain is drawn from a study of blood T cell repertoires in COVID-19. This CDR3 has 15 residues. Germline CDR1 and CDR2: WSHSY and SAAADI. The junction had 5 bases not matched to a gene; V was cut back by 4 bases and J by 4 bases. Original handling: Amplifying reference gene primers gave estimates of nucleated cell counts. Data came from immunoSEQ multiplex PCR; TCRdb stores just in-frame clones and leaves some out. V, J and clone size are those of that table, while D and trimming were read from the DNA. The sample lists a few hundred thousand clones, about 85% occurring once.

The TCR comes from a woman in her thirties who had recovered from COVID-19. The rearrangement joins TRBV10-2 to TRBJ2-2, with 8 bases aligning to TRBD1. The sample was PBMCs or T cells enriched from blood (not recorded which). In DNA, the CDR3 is TGCGCCAGCAGTGGTTGGGGACAGGCCACCGGGGAGCTGTTTTTT. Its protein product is CASSGWGQATGELFF.